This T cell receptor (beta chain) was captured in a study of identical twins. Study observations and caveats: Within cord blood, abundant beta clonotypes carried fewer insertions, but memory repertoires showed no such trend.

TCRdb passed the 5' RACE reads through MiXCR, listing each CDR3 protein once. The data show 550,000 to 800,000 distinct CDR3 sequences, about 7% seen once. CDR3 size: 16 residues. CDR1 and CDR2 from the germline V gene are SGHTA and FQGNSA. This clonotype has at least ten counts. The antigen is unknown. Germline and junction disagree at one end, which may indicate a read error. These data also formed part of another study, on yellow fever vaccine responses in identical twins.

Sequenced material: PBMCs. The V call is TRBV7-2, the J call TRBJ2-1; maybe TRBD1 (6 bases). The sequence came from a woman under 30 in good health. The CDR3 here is CASSLVPGAAYNEQFF. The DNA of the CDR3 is TGTGCCAGCAGCTTAGTTCCAGGGGCCGCCTATAATGAGCAGTTCTTC.